This is a list of T cell receptor beta chains from one sample in a study of OX40 agonist ivuxolimab in advanced cancers. Assay: immunoSEQ multiplex PCR; the TCRdb copy retains only in-frame clones and omits some. The table has roughly 72,000 clones, 89% seen once; the top ten hold 9.5% to 12%. Sample: CD4+ or CD8+ T cells sorted from blood, taken in a trial of the OX40 agonist ivuxolimab. These receptors all stem from an adult with an advanced solid tumor such as melanoma, head and neck, liver or kidney cancer. Each CDR3 is given with its conserved first and last residue. D genes are given only for firm matches. Size values are once, few and many counts, or a class for expanded clones, and some rows have none.

J: TRBJ1-1
size: .
D: .
V: TRBV11-2
length: 19
CDR3: CASSPRRHVLKTRDTEAFF
DNA: TGTGCCAGCAGCCCCCGAAGGCACGTCTTAAAAACTCGGGACACTGAAGCTTTCTTT

J: TRBJ2-4
size: .
D: .
V: TRBV27
length: 17
CDR3: CASSLSRLDGVKNIQYF
DNA: TGTGCCAGCAGTTTATCGCGGCTAGATGGCGTCAAAAACATTCAGTACTTC

J: TRBJ1-1
size: .
D: TRBD1
V: TRBV6-5
length: 13
CDR3: CASRDREAPEAFF
DNA: TGTGCCAGCAGGGACAGGGAGGCTCCTGAAGCTTTCTTT

J: TRBJ2-1
size: .
D: .
V: TRBV7-9
length: 14
CDR3: CASSLNVGVNEQFF
DNA: TGTGCCAGCAGCTTAAATGTAGGAGTCAATGAGCAGTTCTTC

J: TRBJ1-1
size: .
D: .
V: TRBV29-1
length: 14
CDR3: CSVEGGGGDTEAFF
DNA: TGCAGCGTTGAAGGTGGAGGCGGGGACACTGAAGCTTTCTTT

J: TRBJ1-5
size: .
D: TRBD1
V: TRBV7-2
length: 15
CDR3: CASSPRGGGNQPQHF
DNA: TGTGCCAGCAGCCCGCGAGGGGGCGGCAATCAGCCCCAGCATTTT

J: TRBJ1-4
size: .
D: TRBD1
V: TRBV5-4
length: 13
CDR3: CASSRDRDEKLFF
DNA: TGTGCCAGCAGTCGCGACAGGGATGAAAAACTGTTTTTT

J: TRBJ1-2
size: once
D: .
V: TRBV10-3
length: 12
CDR3: CAISDGGYGYTF
DNA: TGTGCCATCAGTGATGGCGGCTATGGCTACACCTTC

J: TRBJ2-5
size: once
D: .
V: TRBV7-9
length: 15
CDR3: CASSFYGAGGETQYF
DNA: TGTGCCAGCAGCTTCTATGGGGCAGGGGGGGAGACCCAGTACTTC

J: TRBJ1-1
size: .
D: .
V: TRBV5-4
length: 15
CDR3: CASSLDRGAGTEAFF
DNA: TGTGCCAGCAGCTTGGATCGGGGGGCTGGCACTGAAGCTTTCTTT

J: TRBJ1-1
size: .
D: .
V: TRBV19
length: 11
CDR3: CASMTGTEAFF
DNA: TGTGCCAGCATGACAGGCACTGAAGCTTTCTTT

J: TRBJ1-1
size: .
D: .
V: TRBV2
length: 15
CDR3: CASSGIRGRNTEAFF
DNA: TGTGCCAGCAGTGGAATCAGGGGACGAAACACTGAAGCTTTCTTT

J: TRBJ1-5
size: .
D: TRBD1
V: TRBV9
length: 14
CDR3: CASSAGQFNQPQHF
DNA: TGTGCCAGCAGCGCGGGACAGTTTAATCAGCCCCAGCATTTT

J: TRBJ2-1
size: once
D: .
V: TRBV9
length: 14
CDR3: CASSPSTASYEQFF
DNA: TGTGCCAGCAGCCCATCGACAGCGTCTTACGAGCAGTTCTTC

J: TRBJ2-7
size: .
D: TRBD2
V: TRBV28
length: 14
CDR3: CASSLAGGPYEQYF
DNA: TGTGCCAGCAGTTTAGCGGGGGGACCCTACGAGCAGTACTTC

J: TRBJ2-1
size: once
D: TRBD2
V: TRBV29-1
length: 14
CDR3: CSVLPGGGIGEQFF
DNA: TGCAGCGTCCTGCCGGGAGGGGGGATAGGTGAGCAGTTCTTC

J: TRBJ2-3
size: .
D: .
V: TRBV7-9
length: 13
CDR3: CASSPGGSDTQYF
DNA: TGTGCCAGCAGCCCAGGGGGGTCAGATACGCAGTATTTT

J: TRBJ2-2
size: .
D: .
V: TRBV11-2
length: 15
CDR3: CASSLGSGTFGELFF
DNA: TGTGCCAGCAGCTTAGGTTCTGGGACTTTCGGGGAGCTGTTTTTT

J: TRBJ2-2
size: .
D: .
V: TRBV11-3
length: 14
CDR3: CASSFGLNTGELFF
DNA: TGTGCCAGCAGCTTCGGCCTGAACACCGGGGAGCTGTTTTTT

J: TRBJ2-3
size: .
D: TRBD1
V: TRBV10-2
length: 16
CDR3: CASGLIDRGRANTQYF
DNA: TGCGCCAGCGGGTTAATAGACAGGGGTCGGGCAAATACGCAGTATTTT

J: TRBJ1-5
size: .
D: .
V: TRBV5-6
length: 15
CDR3: CASSLARRGDQPQHF
DNA: TGTGCCAGCAGCTTGGCGAGAAGGGGGGATCAGCCCCAGCATTTT

J: TRBJ2-7
size: .
D: .
V: TRBV18
length: 15
CDR3: CASSPGRPLTYEQYF
DNA: TGTGCCAGCTCACCAGGCAGACCCCTCACCTACGAGCAGTACTTC

J: TRBJ2-1
size: .
D: .
V: TRBV28
length: 15
CDR3: CASTSSGLFYNEQFF
DNA: TGTGCCAGCACCTCCTCGGGACTGTTCTACAATGAGCAGTTCTTC

J: TRBJ1-1
size: .
D: .
V: TRBV2
length: 13
CDR3: CASSDTEGTEAFF
DNA: TGTGCCAGCAGTGATACAGAGGGCACTGAAGCTTTCTTT

J: TRBJ2-7
size: .
D: TRBD2
V: TRBV27
length: 14
CDR3: CASSLLVTSAEQYF
DNA: TGTGCCAGCAGTTTATTGGTTACTAGCGCAGAGCAGTACTTC

J: TRBJ1-1
size: few
D: .
V: TRBV2
length: 14
CDR3: CASRGRLMNTEAFF
DNA: TGTGCCAGCAGGGGCAGGCTTATGAACACTGAAGCTTTCTTT

J: TRBJ1-2
size: once
D: .
V: TRBV6-4
length: 15
CDR3: CASSVMIRARYGYTF
DNA: TGTGCCAGCAGTGTCATGATTAGGGCCCGCTATGGCTACACCTTC

J: TRBJ1-2
size: .
D: .
V: TRBV2
length: 14
CDR3: CASSAMEGYYGYTF
DNA: TGTGCCAGCAGTGCAATGGAGGGCTACTATGGCTACACCTTC

J: TRBJ2-6
size: .
D: .
V: TRBV6-5
length: 12
CDR3: CASTPSANVLTF
DNA: TGTGCCAGCACGCCTTCGGCCAACGTCCTGACTTTC

J: TRBJ2-3
size: .
D: TRBD1
V: TRBV27
length: 14
CDR3: CAIWDRGRTDTQYF
DNA: TGTGCCATCTGGGACAGGGGGCGCACAGATACGCAGTATTTT

J: TRBJ2-1
size: .
D: TRBD2
V: TRBV5-1
length: 17
CDR3: CASGGLAGVLQYNEQFF
DNA: TGCGCCAGCGGCGGACTAGCGGGAGTCCTACAATACAATGAGCAGTTCTTC

J: TRBJ1-3
size: .
D: .
V: TRBV18
length: 16
CDR3: CASSQLDRSSGNTIYF
DNA: TGTGCCAGCTCACAATTGGACCGCAGCTCTGGAAACACCATATATTTT

J: TRBJ2-5
size: .
D: .
V: TRBV9
length: 13
CDR3: CASSVDPGVAQYF
DNA: TGTGCCAGCAGCGTAGACCCCGGAGTGGCCCAGTACTTC

J: TRBJ2-1
size: .
D: TRBD2
V: TRBV5-4
length: 15
CDR3: CASSKGLAGISEQFF
DNA: TGTGCCAGCAGCAAGGGACTAGCGGGAATTTCTGAGCAGTTCTTC

J: TRBJ1-2
size: .
D: .
V: TRBV15
length: 13
CDR3: CATSRERSYGYTF
DNA: TGTGCCACCAGCAGGGAGAGATCCTATGGCTACACCTTC

J: TRBJ2-5
size: .
D: .
V: TRBV11-3
length: 14
CDR3: CASSYSGRSGEQYF
DNA: TGTGCCAGCAGTTATAGTGGACGCTCTGGGGAGCAGTACTTC

J: TRBJ1-1
size: .
D: .
V: TRBV6-1
length: 13
CDR3: CASSELGDGEAFF
DNA: TGTGCCAGCAGTGAACTAGGGGATGGTGAAGCTTTCTTT

J: TRBJ1-1
size: once
D: .
V: TRBV18
length: 15
CDR3: CASSPAGLLGTEAFF
DNA: TGTGCCAGCTCACCAGCAGGGCTTCTGGGCACTGAAGCTTTCTTT

J: TRBJ2-7
size: .
D: TRBD2
V: TRBV6-6
length: 16
CDR3: CASSLPGGRAGREQYF
DNA: TGTGCCAGCAGCCTCCCGGGAGGGAGGGCCGGGAGGGAGCAGTACTTC

J: TRBJ1-5
size: .
D: .
V: TRBV7-6
length: 14
CDR3: CASSLFRSNQPQHF
DNA: TGTGCCAGCAGCTTATTCCGGAGCAATCAGCCCCAGCATTTT

J: TRBJ2-3
size: .
D: TRBD2
V: TRBV7-8
length: 16
CDR3: CASSEGLAGSGDTQYF
DNA: TGTGCCAGCAGCGAAGGACTAGCGGGCTCTGGAGATACGCAGTATTTT

J: TRBJ2-3
size: once
D: TRBD2
V: TRBV16
length: 19
CDR3: CASSQPGIAGGSRTDTQYF
DNA: TGTGCCAGCAGCCAACCGGGAATAGCGGGAGGGAGTCGCACAGATACGCAGTATTTT

J: TRBJ2-7
size: .
D: .
V: TRBV28
length: 11
CDR3: CASTSVYEQYF
DNA: TGTGCCAGCACATCCGTGTACGAGCAGTACTTC

J: TRBJ1-1
size: few
D: TRBD1
V: TRBV4-1
length: 15
CDR3: CASSQSGQGETEAFF
DNA: TGCGCCAGCAGCCAGTCGGGACAGGGCGAGACTGAAGCTTTCTTT

J: TRBJ2-7
size: .
D: TRBD2
V: TRBV5-4
length: 15
CDR3: CASSFTSGPSYEQYF
DNA: TGTGCCAGCAGCTTCACTAGCGGACCTTCCTACGAGCAGTACTTC